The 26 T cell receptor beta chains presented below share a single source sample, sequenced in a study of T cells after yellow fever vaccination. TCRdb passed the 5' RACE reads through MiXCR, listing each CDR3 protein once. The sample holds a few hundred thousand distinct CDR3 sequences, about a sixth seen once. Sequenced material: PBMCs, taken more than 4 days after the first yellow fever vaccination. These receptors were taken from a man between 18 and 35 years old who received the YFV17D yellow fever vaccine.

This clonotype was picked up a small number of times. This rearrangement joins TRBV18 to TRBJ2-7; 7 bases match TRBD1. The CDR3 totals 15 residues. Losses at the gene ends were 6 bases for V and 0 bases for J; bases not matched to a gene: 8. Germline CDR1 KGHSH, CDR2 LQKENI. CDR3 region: CASSPNRDSSYEQYV. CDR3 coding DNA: TGTGCCAGCTCGCCTAACCGGGACAGCTCCTACGAGCAGTACGTC.

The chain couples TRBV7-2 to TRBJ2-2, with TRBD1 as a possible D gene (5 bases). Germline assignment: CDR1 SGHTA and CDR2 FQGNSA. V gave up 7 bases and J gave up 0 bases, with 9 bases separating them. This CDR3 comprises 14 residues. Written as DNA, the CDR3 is TGTGCCAGCAACACCAGGGCGAACACCGGGGAGCTGTTTTTT. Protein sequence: CASNTRANTGELFF.

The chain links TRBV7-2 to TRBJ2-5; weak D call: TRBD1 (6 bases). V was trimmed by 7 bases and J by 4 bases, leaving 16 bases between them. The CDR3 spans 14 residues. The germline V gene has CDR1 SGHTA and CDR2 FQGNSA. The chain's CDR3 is CASTQGSPLETQYF. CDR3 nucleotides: TGTGCCAGCACCCAGGGGAGCCCTTTAGAGACCCAGTACTTC.

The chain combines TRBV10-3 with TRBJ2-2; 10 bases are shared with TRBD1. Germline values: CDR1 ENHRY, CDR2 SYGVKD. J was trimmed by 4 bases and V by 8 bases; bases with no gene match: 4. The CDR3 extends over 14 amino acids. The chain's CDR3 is CAIERTGGTGELFF. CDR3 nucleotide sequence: TGTGCCATCGAACGGACAGGGGGCACCGGGGAGCTGTTTTTT.

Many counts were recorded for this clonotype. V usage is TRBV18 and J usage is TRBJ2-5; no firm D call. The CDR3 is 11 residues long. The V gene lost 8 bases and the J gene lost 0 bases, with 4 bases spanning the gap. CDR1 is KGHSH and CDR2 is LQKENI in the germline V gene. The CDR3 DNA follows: TGTGCCAGCAGTGACCAAGAGACCCAGTACTTC. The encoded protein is CASSDQETQYF.

The CDR3 protein is CASSRGRGETQYF. In DNA form, the CDR3 reads TGCGCCAGCAGCAGGGGGCGCGGAGAGACCCAGTACTTC. The chain combines TRBV5-1 with TRBJ2-5; 7 nucleotides match TRBD1. The CDR3 runs to 13 residues. Germline CDR1 reads SGHRS; CDR2 reads YFSETQ. V lost 4 bases and J lost 4; bases outside the gene matches: 4.

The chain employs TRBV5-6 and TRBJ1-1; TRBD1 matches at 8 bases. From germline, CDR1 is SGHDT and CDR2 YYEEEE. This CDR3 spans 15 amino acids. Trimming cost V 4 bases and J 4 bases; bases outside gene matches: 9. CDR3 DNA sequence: TGTGCCAGCAGCGCTCAAACAGGGGGAGGCACTGAAGCTTTCTTT. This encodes CASSAQTGGGTEAFF.

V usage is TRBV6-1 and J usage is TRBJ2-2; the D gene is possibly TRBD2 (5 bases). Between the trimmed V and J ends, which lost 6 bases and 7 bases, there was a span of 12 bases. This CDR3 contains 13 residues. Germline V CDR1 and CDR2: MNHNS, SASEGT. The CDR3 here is CASRPDSFGELFF. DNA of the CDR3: TGTGCCAGCAGGCCGGACTCTTTCGGGGAGCTGTTTTTT.

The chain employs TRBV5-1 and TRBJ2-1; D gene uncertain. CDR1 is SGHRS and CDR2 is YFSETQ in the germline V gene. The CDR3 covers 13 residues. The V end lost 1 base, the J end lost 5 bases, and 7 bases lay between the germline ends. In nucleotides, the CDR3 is TGCGCCAGCAGCTTGCGAAGCGACAATGAGCAGTTCTTC. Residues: CASSLRSDNEQFF.

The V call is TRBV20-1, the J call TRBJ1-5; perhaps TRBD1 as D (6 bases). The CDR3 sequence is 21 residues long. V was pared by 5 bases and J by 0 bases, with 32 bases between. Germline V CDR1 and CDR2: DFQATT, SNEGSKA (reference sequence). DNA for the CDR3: TGCAGTGCTGCCGACAGGCGAAATACCCTAGGGCGGGTTTATAGCAATCAGCCCCAGCATTTT. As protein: CSAADRRNTLGRVYSNQPQHF.

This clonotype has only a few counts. This CDR3 is CASSLEGANEKLFF. The CDR3, as DNA: TGCGCCAGCAGCTTGGAGGGGGCGAATGAAAAACTGTTTTTT. The chain couples TRBV5-1 to TRBJ1-4; 7 positions match TRBD1. CDR3 length equals 14 residues. Germline V gene lookup returns CDR1 SGHRS and CDR2 YFSETQ. The V gene end was trimmed by 0 bases and the J gene end by 5 bases; junction bases not matched to a gene: 1.

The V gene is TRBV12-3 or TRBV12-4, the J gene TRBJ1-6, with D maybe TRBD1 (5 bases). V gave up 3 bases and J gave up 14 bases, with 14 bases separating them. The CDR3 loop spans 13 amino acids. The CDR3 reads CASSLGLPGTLHF. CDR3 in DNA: TGTGCCAGCAGTTTGGGGCTGCCGGGGACCCTCCACTTT.

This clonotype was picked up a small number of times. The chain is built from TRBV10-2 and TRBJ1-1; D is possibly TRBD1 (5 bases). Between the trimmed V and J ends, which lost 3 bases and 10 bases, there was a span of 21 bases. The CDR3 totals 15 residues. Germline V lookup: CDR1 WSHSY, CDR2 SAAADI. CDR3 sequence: CASSDLGRNSLLAFF. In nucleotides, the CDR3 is TGCGCCAGCAGTGACTTGGGACGCAACTCCCTTTTAGCTTTCTTT.

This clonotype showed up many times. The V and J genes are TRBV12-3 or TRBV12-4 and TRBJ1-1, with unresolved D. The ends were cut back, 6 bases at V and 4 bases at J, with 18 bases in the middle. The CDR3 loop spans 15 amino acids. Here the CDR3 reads CASRLIHRVATEAFF. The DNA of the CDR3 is TGTGCCAGCAGGTTGATCCACAGAGTGGCCACTGAAGCTTTCTTT.

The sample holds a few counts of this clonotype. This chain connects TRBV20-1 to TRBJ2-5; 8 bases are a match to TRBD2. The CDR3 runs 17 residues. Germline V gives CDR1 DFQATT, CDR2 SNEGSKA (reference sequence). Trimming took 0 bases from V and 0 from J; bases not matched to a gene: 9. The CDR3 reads CSARDRVAGSYQETQYF. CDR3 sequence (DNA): TGCAGTGCTAGAGATAGGGTAGCGGGGTCCTACCAAGAGACCCAGTACTTC.

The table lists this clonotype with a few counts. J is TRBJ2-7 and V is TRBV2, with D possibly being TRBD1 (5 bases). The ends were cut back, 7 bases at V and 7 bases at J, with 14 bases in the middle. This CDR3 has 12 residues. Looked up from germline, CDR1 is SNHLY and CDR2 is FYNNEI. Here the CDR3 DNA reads TGTGCCAGCAATCCGGACCGACAGGAGCAGTACGTC. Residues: CASNPDRQEQYV.

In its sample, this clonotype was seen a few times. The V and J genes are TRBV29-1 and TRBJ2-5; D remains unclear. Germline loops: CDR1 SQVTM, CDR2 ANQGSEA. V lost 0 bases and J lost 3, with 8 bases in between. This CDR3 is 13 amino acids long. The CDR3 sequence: CSVEDLGEETQYF. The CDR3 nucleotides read TGCAGCGTTGAAGATCTTGGAGAAGAGACCCAGTACTTC.

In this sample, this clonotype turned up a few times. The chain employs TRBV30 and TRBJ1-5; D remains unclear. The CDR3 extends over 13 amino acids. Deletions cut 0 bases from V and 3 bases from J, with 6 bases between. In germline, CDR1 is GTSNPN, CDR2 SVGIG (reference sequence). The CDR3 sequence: CAWSVRANQPQHF. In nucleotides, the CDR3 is TGTGCCTGGAGTGTACGCGCCAATCAGCCCCAGCATTTT.

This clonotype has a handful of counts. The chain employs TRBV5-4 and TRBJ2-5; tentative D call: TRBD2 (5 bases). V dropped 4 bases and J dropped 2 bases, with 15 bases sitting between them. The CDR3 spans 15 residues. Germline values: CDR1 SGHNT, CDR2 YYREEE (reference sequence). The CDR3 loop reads CASSLTQWEQETQYF. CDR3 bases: TGTGCCAGCAGCCTTACTCAGTGGGAGCAAGAGACCCAGTACTTC.

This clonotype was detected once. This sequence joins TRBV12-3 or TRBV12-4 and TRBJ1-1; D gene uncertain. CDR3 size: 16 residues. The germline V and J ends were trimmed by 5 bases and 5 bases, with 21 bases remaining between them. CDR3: CASSHPHGGKGTEAFF. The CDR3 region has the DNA TGTGCCAGCAGTCACCCTCACGGAGGGAAGGGAACTGAAGCTTTCTTT.

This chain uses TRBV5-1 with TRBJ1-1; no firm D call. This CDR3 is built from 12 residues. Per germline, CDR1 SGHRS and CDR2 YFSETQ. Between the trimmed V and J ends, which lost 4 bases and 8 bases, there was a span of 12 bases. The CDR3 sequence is CASSPLGKEAFF. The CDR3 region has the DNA TGCGCCAGCAGCCCACTAGGGAAGGAAGCTTTCTTT.

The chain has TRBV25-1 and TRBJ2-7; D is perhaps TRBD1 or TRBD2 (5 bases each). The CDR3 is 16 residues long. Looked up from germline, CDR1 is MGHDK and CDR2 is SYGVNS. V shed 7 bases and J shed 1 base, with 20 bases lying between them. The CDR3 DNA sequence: TGTGCCAGCAAGGGGTTAGGCTCCGGGGTTTCCTACGAGCAGTACTTC. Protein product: CASKGLGSGVSYEQYF.

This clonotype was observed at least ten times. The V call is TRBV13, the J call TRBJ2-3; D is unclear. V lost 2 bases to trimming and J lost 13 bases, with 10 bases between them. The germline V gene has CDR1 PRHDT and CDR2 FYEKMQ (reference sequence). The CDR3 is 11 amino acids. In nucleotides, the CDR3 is TGTGCCAGCAGCTTAAATGGTCCGGAGTATTTT. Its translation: CASSLNGPEYF.

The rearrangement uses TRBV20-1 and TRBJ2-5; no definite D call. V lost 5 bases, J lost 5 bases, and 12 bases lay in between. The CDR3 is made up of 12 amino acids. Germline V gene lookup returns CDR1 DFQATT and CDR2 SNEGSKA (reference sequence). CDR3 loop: CSAYPSWETQYF. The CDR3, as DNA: TGCAGTGCTTATCCTAGTTGGGAGACCCAGTACTTC.

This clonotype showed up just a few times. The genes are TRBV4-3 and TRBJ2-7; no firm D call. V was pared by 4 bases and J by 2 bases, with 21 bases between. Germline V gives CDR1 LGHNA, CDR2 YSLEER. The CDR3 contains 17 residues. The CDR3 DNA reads TGCGCCAGCAGCCCCTCTTTTGGGGTAGCAGGAGCCTACGAGCAGTACTTC. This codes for CASSPSFGVAGAYEQYF.

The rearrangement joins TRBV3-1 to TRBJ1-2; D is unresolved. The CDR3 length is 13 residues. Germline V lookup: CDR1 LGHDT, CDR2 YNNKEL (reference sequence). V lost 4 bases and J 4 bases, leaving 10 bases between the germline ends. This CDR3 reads CASSRRTRYGYTF. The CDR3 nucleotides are TGTGCCAGCAGCCGTCGGACGCGCTATGGCTACACCTTC. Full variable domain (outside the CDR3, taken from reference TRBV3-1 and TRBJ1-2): DTAVSQTPKYLVTQMGNDKSIKCEQNLGHDTMYWYKQDSKKFLKIMFSYNNKELIINETVPNRFSPKSPDKAHLNLHINSLELGDSAVYFCASSRRTRYGYTFGSGTRLTVV.